These 27 T cell receptor beta chains share one sample of origin, sequenced in a study of blood T cell repertoires in COVID-19. Generated by immunoSEQ multiplex PCR, the TCRdb table keeps only in-frame clones and is missing some. The repertoire holds 270,000 or so clones, with 81% as singletons. The sample comprised peripheral blood. These TCRs come from a woman aged 55-70 years with active or convalescent COVID-19.

This clone was seen a few times. This sequence joins TRBV25-1 and TRBJ2-2; 7 nucleotides line up with TRBD1. Trimming took 7 bases from V and 5 from J; bases not matched to a gene: 7. There are 14 residues in the CDR3. Germline V gene sequence: CDR1 MGHDK, CDR2 SYGVNS. CDR3 nucleotide sequence: TGTGCCAGCACAAACAGGGGTTGGACCGGGGAGCTGTTTTTT. Residues: CASTNRGWTGELFF.

CDR3 amino acids: CASTYTGGAYGYTF. CDR3 DNA: TGCGCCAGCACCTACACAGGGGGCGCCTATGGCTACACCTTC. The V call is TRBV5-1, the J call TRBJ1-2; 9 bases map to TRBD1. V was pared by 6 bases and J by 4 bases, with 7 bases of the junction left unmatched. Germline V gives CDR1 SGHRS, CDR2 YFSETQ. This CDR3 is 14 amino acids long.

The sample holds one count of this clone. V is TRBV3-1 (or the pseudogene TRBV3-2) and J is TRBJ2-5, with 7 bases matching TRBD1. Germline trimming cut 3 bases from V and 2 bases from J; bases unmatched to any gene: 6. From germline, CDR1 is LGHDT and CDR2 YNNKEL (reference sequence). The CDR3 contains 15 residues. This CDR3 is CASSQPGQRQETQYF. CDR3 nucleotide sequence: TGTGCCAGCAGCCAGCCGGGACAGAGGCAAGAGACCCAGTACTTC.

This clone is a singleton in its sample. The chain combines TRBV3-1 (or the pseudogene TRBV3-2) with TRBJ2-3, with 11 bases matching TRBD2. This CDR3 spans 15 amino acids. Germline V CDR1 and CDR2: LGHDT, YNNKEL (reference sequence). The V gene end was trimmed by 3 bases and the J gene end by 6 bases; junction bases not matched to a gene: 5. Here the CDR3 reads CASSHSGGAGDTQYF. CDR3 DNA sequence: TGTGCCAGCAGCCATAGCGGGGGGGCCGGGGATACGCAGTATTTT.

The chain combines TRBV7-9 with TRBJ1-6; 9 bases match TRBD1. This CDR3 is built from 15 residues. Germline lookup yields CDR1 SEHNR and CDR2 FQNEAQ (reference sequence). After removal of 5 bases from V and 8 bases from J, the junction contained 7 bases not matched to a gene. CDR3 in amino acids: CASSPRTGVYSPLHF. The CDR3 coding sequence is TGTGCCAGCAGCCCACGGACAGGGGTATATTCACCCCTCCACTTT.

This chain joins TRBV6-1 and TRBJ2-1, with 8 positions matching TRBD1. Unmatched junction bases numbered 4, after V lost 1 base and J lost 2 bases. The CDR3 consists of 16 residues. Germline-derived CDR1 and CDR2 are MNHNS and SASEGT. The CDR3 sequence is CASSEVRQGTYNEQFF. For the CDR3, the DNA is TGTGCCAGCAGTGAAGTCCGACAGGGGACCTACAATGAGCAGTTCTTC.

The gene calls are TRBV5-1 and TRBJ2-5; unclear D gene. Germline CDR1 SGHRS, CDR2 YFSETQ. CDR3 length: 13 residues. V lost 2 bases to trimming and J lost 5 bases, with 10 bases between them. The DNA for the CDR3 is TGCGCCAGCAGCTTTTCGCACGGGGAGACCCAGTACTTC. Amino acids: CASSFSHGETQYF.

The V and J genes are TRBV29-1 and TRBJ2-3; D unresolved. This CDR3 spans 10 amino acids. The ends were cut back, 3 bases at V and 6 bases at J, with 4 bases in the middle. Germline values: CDR1 SQVTM, CDR2 ANQGSEA. The CDR3 DNA reads as TGCAGCGTTGAGTCTGATACGCAGTATTTT. Its protein is CSVESDTQYF.

The V and J genes are TRBV4-2 and TRBJ2-1; 9 bases agree with TRBD2. The CDR3 runs 19 residues. The ends lost 0 bases at V and 8 bases at J; junction bases unmatched: 17. Germline V gene sequence: CDR1 LGHNA, CDR2 YNFKEQ. CDR3 in DNA: TGTGCCAGCAGCCAAGATTTCCTCTCAGGGCGGGGGGGCGTACATGAGCAGTTCTTC. Residues: CASSQDFLSGRGGVHEQFF.

The rearrangement uses TRBV6-2 or TRBV6-3 and TRBJ2-6; 8 bases fit TRBD1. The CDR3 spans 15 residues. V lost 6 bases and J lost 3; bases outside the gene matches: 4. Germline V lookup: CDR1 MNHEY, CDR2 SVGEGT. The CDR3 DNA sequence: TGTGCCAGCAGCAGGACAGGGAATGGGGCCAACGTCCTGACTTTC. It is translated as CASSRTGNGANVLTF.

This chain connects TRBV5-8 to TRBJ1-3; 9 positions agree with TRBD1. The CDR3 is 16 amino acids. Trimming at V came to 3 bases and at J to 0 bases, leaving 4 bases not matched to a gene. CDR1 and CDR2 (germline): SGHTS, YDEGEE. CDR3 DNA: TGTGCCAGCAGCTGGAGGACAGGGGACTCTGGAAACACCATATATTTT. This sequence encodes CASSWRTGDSGNTIYF.

The V call is TRBV30, the J call TRBJ1-5; 7 nucleotides line up with TRBD1. The V and J ends lost 1 base and 0 bases, in that order; junction bases with no gene match: 9. Germline V CDR1 and CDR2: GTSNPN, SVGIG (reference sequence). The CDR3 contains 17 residues. CDR3 in amino acids: CAWSAYTGAYSNQPQHF. CDR3 DNA: TGTGCCTGGAGTGCATACACAGGGGCTTATAGCAATCAGCCCCAGCATTTT.

This chain joins TRBV19 and TRBJ1-5; D gene ambiguous. V lost 7 bases and J lost 0, with 16 bases in between. The CDR3 spans 16 residues. Per the germline V gene, CDR1 is LNHDA and CDR2 is SQIVND (reference sequence). CDR3 amino acids: CASKEGAGYSNQPQHF. The CDR3 DNA reads TGTGCCAGTAAGGAGGGCGCGGGATATAGCAATCAGCCCCAGCATTTT.

The rearrangement links TRBV5-4 to TRBJ1-1; no definite D call. V was pared by 2 bases and J by 0 bases, with 8 bases between. This CDR3 comprises 14 residues. Germline-derived CDR1 and CDR2 are SGHNT and YYREEE (reference sequence). The CDR3 nucleotides read TGTGCCAGCAGCTTAACATTAATGAACACTGAAGCTTTCTTT. It encodes CASSLTLMNTEAFF. Full variable domain (missing parts from reference TRBV5-4 and TRBJ1-1): ETGVTQSPTHLIKTRGQQVTLRCSSQSGHNTVSWYQQALGQGPQFIFQYYREEENGRGNFPPRFSGLQFPNYSSELNVNALELDDSALYLCASSLTLMNTEAFFGQGTRLTVV.

V usage is TRBV18 and J usage is TRBJ1-6, with D unresolved. Germline-derived CDR1 and CDR2 are KGHSH and LQKENI. The CDR3 has 14 residues. V was cut by 6 bases and J by 7 bases, with 13 bases left in between. CDR3 DNA sequence: TGTGCCAGCTCCTTAGGTGGCGGCAATTCACCCCTCCACTTT. Amino acids: CASSLGGGNSPLHF.

This chain uses TRBV5-5 with TRBJ1-1; D is ambiguous. V lost 4 bases, J lost 1 base, and 17 bases lay in between. Germline V gene sequence: CDR1 SGHKS, CDR2 YYEKEE (reference sequence). There are 16 residues in the CDR3. The CDR3 nucleotides read TGTGCCAGCAGCCTCTTTCTCCAGGTTCAGAACACTGAAGCTTTCTTT. Its protein product is CASSLFLQVQNTEAFF.

The chain carries TRBV19 and TRBJ1-6, with 10 bases identical to TRBD1. The germline gives CDR1 LNHDA, CDR2 SQIVND (reference sequence). CDR3 length: 15 amino acids. The J segment lost 6 bases and the V segment lost 4 bases, leaving 3 bases of the junction unmatched. The CDR3 region has the DNA TGTGCCAGTAGTAGGGACAGGGGCGCTAATTCACCCCTCCACTTT. As protein: CASSRDRGANSPLHF. Using reference TRBV19 and TRBJ1-6 for the parts outside the CDR3, the full variable domain is DGGITQSPKYLFRKEGQNVTLSCEQNLNHDAMYWYRQDPGQGLRLIYYSQIVNDFQKGDIAEGYSVSREKKESFPLTVTSAQKNPTAFYLCASSRDRGANSPLHFGNGTRLTVT.

The chain couples TRBV4-3 to TRBJ1-1; D unresolved. The CDR3 is 14 residues long. Deletions cut 0 bases from V and 12 bases from J, with 17 bases between. The germline V gene has CDR1 LGHNA and CDR2 YSLEER. The DNA of the CDR3 is TGCGCCAGCAGCCAAGATCACGGTCCCCGGGAAACTTTCTTT. This translates into CASSQDHGPRETFF.

This clone turned up a few times. The same CDR3 can be traced to other DNA sequences in this sample. The chain uses TRBV5-8 and TRBJ2-1; TRBD2 matches at 7 bases. Trimming at V came to 0 bases and at J to 0 bases, leaving 3 bases not matched to a gene. The CDR3 covers 16 residues. Per germline, CDR1 SGHTS and CDR2 YDEGEE. The CDR3: CASSLGLADSYNEQFF. In nucleotides, the CDR3 is TGTGCCAGCAGCTTGGGCCTAGCGGACTCCTACAATGAGCAGTTCTTC.

This clone was seen more than once but under ten times. This chain's CDR3 is CSVVTGFLGTEAFF. For the CDR3, the DNA is TGCAGCGTTGTGACAGGGTTCTTGGGGACTGAAGCTTTCTTT. V usage is TRBV29-1 and J usage is TRBJ1-1, with 7 bases that match TRBD1. The V segment lost 4 bases and the J segment 5 bases; nucleotides outside the gene matches: 10. Germline V lookup: CDR1 SQVTM, CDR2 ANQGSEA. The CDR3 loop spans 14 amino acids. The whole variable domain, remainder taken from reference TRBV29-1 and TRBJ1-1, is SAVISQKPSRDICQRGTSLTIQCQVDSQVTMMFWYRQQPGQSLTLIATANQGSEATYESGFVIDKFPISRPNLTFSTLTVSNMSPEDSSIYLCSVVTGFLGTEAFFGQGTRLTVV.

V is TRBV29-1 and J is TRBJ2-1; 12 positions match TRBD2. V dropped 1 base and J dropped 4; count of bases not matched to a gene: 5. The germline V gene has CDR1 SQVTM and CDR2 ANQGSEA. The CDR3 is made up of 16 amino acids. In nucleotides, the CDR3 is TGCAGCGTTGAAGTAGGACTAGCGGGACCTTACAATGAGCAGTTCTTC. Amino acids: CSVEVGLAGPYNEQFF.

This clone was seen more than once but under ten times. This chain links TRBV10-3 with TRBJ1-5; D is possibly TRBD1 (5 bases). V lost 0 bases to trimming and J lost 7 bases, with 13 bases between them. CDR1 and CDR2 (germline): ENHRY, SYGVKD. The CDR3 runs 15 residues. DNA for the CDR3: TGTGCCATCAGTGAGTCCCCCCGGGGGAGCCAGCCCCAGCATTTT. Encoded protein: CAISESPRGSQPQHF.

The chain recombines TRBV7-3 with TRBJ1-2; 7 nucleotides agree with TRBD1. The CDR3 contains 13 residues. J lost 6 bases, V lost 5 bases, and 6 bases had no gene match. Germline V gives CDR1 SGHTA, CDR2 FQGTGA. DNA of the CDR3: TGTGCCAGCAGCCGACAGGGTTGGGATGGCTACACCTTC. The encoded protein is CASSRQGWDGYTF.

This chain connects TRBV19 to TRBJ2-1; the match to TRBD2 covers 9 bases. The V segment lost 0 bases and the J segment 2 bases; nucleotides outside the gene matches: 11. The length of the CDR3 is 19 residues. Germline V lookup: CDR1 LNHDA, CDR2 SQIVND (reference sequence). Here the CDR3 reads CASSIDPRRRGGPYNEQFF. The CDR3 nucleotides read TGTGCCAGTAGTATAGATCCCCGACGGCGGGGGGGCCCCTACAATGAGCAGTTCTTC.

The V gene is TRBV11-3, the J gene TRBJ2-1; 14 bases match TRBD2. J was trimmed by 15 bases and V by 1 base; bases with no gene match: 8. CDR3 length: 15 residues. Germline lookup yields CDR1 SGHNT and CDR2 YENEEA. In DNA form, the CDR3 reads TGTGCCAGCAGCTTAGCAGGACTAGCGGGGGGACCGATGTTCTTC. Its translation: CASSLAGLAGGPMFF. Together with reference TRBV11-3 and TRBJ2-1, the CDR3 gives the full variable domain: EAGVVQSPRYKIIEKKQPVAFWCNPISGHNTLYWYLQNLGQGPELLIRYENEEAVDDSQLPKDRFSAERLKGVDSTLKIQPAELGDSAVYLCASSLAGLAGGPMFFGPGTRLTVL.

The chain uses TRBV9 and TRBJ2-2, with D tentatively TRBD1 (6 bases). Germline V lookup: CDR1 SGDLS, CDR2 YYNGEE. Trimming pared 0 bases from V and 0 bases from J, leaving 12 bases between. This CDR3 has 17 residues. The CDR3 sequence: CASSVAPDRTNTGELFF. The DNA of the CDR3 is TGTGCCAGCAGCGTAGCCCCAGACAGGACGAACACCGGGGAGCTGTTTTTT.

The chain is built from TRBV29-1 and TRBJ2-2, with 7 nucleotides matching TRBD2. This CDR3 spans 15 amino acids. The trim removed 8 bases at V and 2 bases at J, leaving 11 bases unmatched. Germline loops: CDR1 SQVTM, CDR2 ANQGSEA. The CDR3 DNA follows: TGCAGCACCTCCGCGAGGACTAGTAACACCGGGGAGCTGTTTTTT. Translating gives CSTSARTSNTGELFF.